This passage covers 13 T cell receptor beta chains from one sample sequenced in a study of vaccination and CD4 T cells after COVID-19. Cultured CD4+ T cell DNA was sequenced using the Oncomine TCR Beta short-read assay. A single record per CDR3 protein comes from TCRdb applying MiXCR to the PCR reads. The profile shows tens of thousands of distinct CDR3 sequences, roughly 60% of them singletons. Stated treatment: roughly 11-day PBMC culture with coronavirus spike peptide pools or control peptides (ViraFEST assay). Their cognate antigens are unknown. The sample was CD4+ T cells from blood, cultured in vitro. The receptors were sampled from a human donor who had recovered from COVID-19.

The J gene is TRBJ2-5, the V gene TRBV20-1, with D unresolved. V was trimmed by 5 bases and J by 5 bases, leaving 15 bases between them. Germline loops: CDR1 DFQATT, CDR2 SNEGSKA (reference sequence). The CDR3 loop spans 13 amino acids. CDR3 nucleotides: TGCAGTGCTCCCTTAGAGAGGATTGAGACCCAGTACTTC. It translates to CSAPLERIETQYF.

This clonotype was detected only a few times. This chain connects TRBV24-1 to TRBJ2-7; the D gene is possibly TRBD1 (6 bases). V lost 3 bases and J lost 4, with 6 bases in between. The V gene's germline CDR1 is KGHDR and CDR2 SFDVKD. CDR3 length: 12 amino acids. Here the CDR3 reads CATSDQGYEQYF. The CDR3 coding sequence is TGTGCCACCAGTGATCAGGGGTACGAGCAGTACTTC.

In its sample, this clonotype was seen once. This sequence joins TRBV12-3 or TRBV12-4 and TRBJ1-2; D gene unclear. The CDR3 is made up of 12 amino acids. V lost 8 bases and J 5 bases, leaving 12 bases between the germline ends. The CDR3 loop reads CASSSPYYGYTF. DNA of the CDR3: TGTGCCAGCTCTTCCCCCTATTATGGCTACACCTTC.

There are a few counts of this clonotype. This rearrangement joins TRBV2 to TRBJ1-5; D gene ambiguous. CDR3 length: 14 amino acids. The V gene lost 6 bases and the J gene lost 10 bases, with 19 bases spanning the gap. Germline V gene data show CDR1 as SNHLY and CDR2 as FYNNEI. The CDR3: CASRRTTEISPQHF. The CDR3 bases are TGTGCCAGCAGGAGGACGACCGAAATCAGCCCCCAGCATTTT.

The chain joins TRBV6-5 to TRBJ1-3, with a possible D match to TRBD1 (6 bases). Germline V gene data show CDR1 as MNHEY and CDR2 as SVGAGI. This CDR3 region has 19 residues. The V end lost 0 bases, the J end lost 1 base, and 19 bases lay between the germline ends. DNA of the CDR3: TGTGCCAGCAGTTACTCGTCGTTTCCACGGGGGGCATCTGGAAACACCATATATTTT. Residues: CASSYSSFPRGASGNTIYF.

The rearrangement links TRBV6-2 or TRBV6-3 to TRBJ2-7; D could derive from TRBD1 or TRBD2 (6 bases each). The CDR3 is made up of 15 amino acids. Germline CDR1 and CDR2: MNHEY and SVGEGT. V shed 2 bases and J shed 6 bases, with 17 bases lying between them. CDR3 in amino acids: CASSYPQAGHSEQYF. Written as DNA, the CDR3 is TGTGCCAGCAGTTACCCCCAGGCGGGACATAGCGAGCAGTACTTC.

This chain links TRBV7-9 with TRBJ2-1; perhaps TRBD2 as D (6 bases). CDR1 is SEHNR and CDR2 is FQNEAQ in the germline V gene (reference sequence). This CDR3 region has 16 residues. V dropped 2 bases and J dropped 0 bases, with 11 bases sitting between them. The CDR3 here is CASSLKSGDSYNEQFF. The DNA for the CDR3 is TGTGCCAGCAGCTTAAAGTCGGGGGACTCCTACAATGAGCAGTTCTTC.

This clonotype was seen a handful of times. The CDR3 nucleotides read TGTGCCAGCAGCTCCCCAGCTAGCGGGAGACAACGGGGCGAGCAGTACTTC. Its translation: CASSSPASGRQRGEQYF. This chain links TRBV7-2 with TRBJ2-7; 10 bases are a match to TRBD2. The CDR3 contains 17 residues. The junction had 15 bases not matched to a gene; V was cut back by 4 bases and J by 6 bases. Germline CDR1 is SGHTA and CDR2 is FQGNSA.

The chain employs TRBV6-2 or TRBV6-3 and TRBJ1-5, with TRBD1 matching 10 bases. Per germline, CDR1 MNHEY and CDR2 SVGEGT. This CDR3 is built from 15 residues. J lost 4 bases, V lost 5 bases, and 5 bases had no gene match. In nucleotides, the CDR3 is TGTGCCAGCAGTCCGACAGGGGGCAGGAATCAGCCCCAGCATTTT. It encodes CASSPTGGRNQPQHF.

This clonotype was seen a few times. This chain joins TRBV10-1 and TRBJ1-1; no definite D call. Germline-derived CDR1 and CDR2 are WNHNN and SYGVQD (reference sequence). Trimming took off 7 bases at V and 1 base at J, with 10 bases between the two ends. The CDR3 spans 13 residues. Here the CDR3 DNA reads TGCGCCAGCACCTTTTCCGGGAACACTGAAGCTTTCTTT. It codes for CASTFSGNTEAFF.

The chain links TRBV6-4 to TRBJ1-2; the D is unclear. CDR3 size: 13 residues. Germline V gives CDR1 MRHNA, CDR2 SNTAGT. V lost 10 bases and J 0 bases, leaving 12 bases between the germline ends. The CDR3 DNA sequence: TGTGCCACCAGAGACACGACTAACTATGGCTACACCTTC. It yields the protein CATRDTTNYGYTF.

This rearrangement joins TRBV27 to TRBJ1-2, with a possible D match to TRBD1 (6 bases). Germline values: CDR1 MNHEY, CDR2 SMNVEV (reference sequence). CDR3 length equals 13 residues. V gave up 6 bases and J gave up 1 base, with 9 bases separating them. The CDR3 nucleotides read TGTGCCAGCAGGGGACACAATAACTATGGCTACACCTTC. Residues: CASRGHNNYGYTF.

The CDR3 nucleotides read TGCAGTGCTCCCCGTCCCACTAGAAGCGACGAGCAGTACTTC. This gives the protein CSAPRPTRSDEQYF. This sequence joins TRBV20-1 and TRBJ2-7, with a tentative D call TRBD2 (5 bases). V lost 5 bases and J lost 5, with 19 bases in between. The CDR3 sequence is 14 residues long. Looked up from germline, CDR1 is DFQATT and CDR2 is SNEGSKA (reference sequence).